These 3 T cell receptor beta chains were sequenced from one sample in a study of T-cell reconstitution after alpha-beta-depleted transplantation in children. Using unique molecular identifiers, the investigators prepared the TCRbeta library. TCRdb re-called the PCR reads through MiXCR, storing one row per CDR3 protein. The sample records around 70,000 distinct CDR3 sequences, 9.5% to 13% being singletons. The material sequenced was PBMCs, taken before TCRalphabeta/CD19-depleted stem cell transplant. The origin of the receptors is a boy younger than 18 with acute myeloid leukemia, due to receive a stem cell transplant.

The rearrangement joins TRBV6-5 to TRBJ2-1, with a possible D match to TRBD1 (6 bases). Germline loops: CDR1 MNHEY, CDR2 SVGAGI. Trimming shortened V by 2 bases and J by 6 bases, and 23 bases separated the two germline ends. The CDR3 extends over 18 amino acids. Written as DNA, the CDR3 is TGTGCCAGCAGTTACGCGGTCATCCGGAAAGGGGGTCTCAATGAGCAGTTCTTC. Translating it yields CASSYAVIRKGGLNEQFF.

This clonotype was picked up many times. The rearrangement joins TRBV12-3 or TRBV12-4 to TRBJ1-1; no firm D call. V lost 1 base to trimming and J lost 4 bases, with 7 bases between them. The CDR3 is made up of 13 amino acids. The CDR3 here is CASSLGGTTEAFF. The CDR3, as DNA: TGTGCCAGCAGTTTAGGGGGTACCACTGAAGCTTTCTTT.

Ten or more counts support this clonotype. This rearrangement joins TRBV5-6 to TRBJ2-1, with D tentatively TRBD1 or TRBD2 (5 bases each). Trimming pared 0 bases from V and 4 bases from J, leaving 14 bases between. There are 16 residues in the CDR3. CDR1 and CDR2 (germline): SGHDT, YYEEEE. Here the CDR3 reads CASSLASGTGYNEQFF. CDR3 DNA: TGTGCCAGCAGCTTGGCCTCAGGGACGGGGTACAATGAGCAGTTCTTC.